Presented here are 29 T cell receptor beta chains from one specimen sequenced in a study of identical twins. TCRdb ran MiXCR on the 5' RACE reads and lists one entry per CDR3 protein. Here the sample spans 500,000 to 600,000 distinct CDR3 sequences, roughly a fifth being singletons. In addition, the sample was reused for a study of T cells expressing NK-cell markers.

Sequencing used CD4+ T cells sorted from blood. The receptors stem from a woman aged 18-29 years in good health.

The chain uses TRBV15 and TRBJ2-1; D unclear. Per the germline V gene, CDR1 is LNHNV and CDR2 is YYDKDF (reference sequence). V gave up 4 bases and J gave up 4 bases, with 14 bases separating them. CDR3 length: 15 residues. CDR3 coding DNA: TGTGCCACCAGCAATCTGGAACGTCCATACAATGAGCAGTTCTTC. Protein sequence: CATSNLERPYNEQFF.

This chain connects TRBV4-2 to TRBJ1-1; D gene unclear. CDR1 and CDR2 (germline): LGHNA, YNFKEQ. The CDR3 has 14 residues. The germline V and J ends were trimmed by 0 bases and 1 base, with 6 bases remaining between them. CDR3 nucleotides: TGTGCCAGCAGCCAAGATAAAAGGAACACTGAAGCTTTCTTT. Its translation is CASSQDKRNTEAFF.

CDR3 amino acids: CASSSTQGLAVIEQYF. CDR3 DNA: TGTGCCAGCAGTTCGACCCAGGGACTAGCGGTGATCGAGCAGTACTTC. The V call is TRBV7-6, the J call TRBJ2-7; 11 bases line up with TRBD2. This CDR3 has 16 residues. Per germline, CDR1 SGHVS and CDR2 FNYEAQ. The J segment lost 6 bases and the V segment lost 6 bases, leaving 13 bases of the junction unmatched.

This clonotype was picked up many times. The V and J genes are TRBV29-1 and TRBJ2-7, with 7 positions matching TRBD1. This CDR3 comprises 13 residues. V lost 4 bases to trimming and J lost 5 bases; unmatched junction nucleotides: 8. CDR1 SQVTM and CDR2 ANQGSEA come from the germline V gene. This chain's CDR3 is CSVVQGVLDEQYF. CDR3 coding DNA: TGCAGCGTTGTCCAGGGGGTCTTGGACGAGCAGTACTTC.

J is TRBJ2-2 and V is TRBV7-2; TRBD2 matches at 7 bases. The V gene end was trimmed by 0 bases and the J gene end by 5 bases; junction bases not matched to a gene: 15. The CDR3 runs to 19 residues. Looked up from germline, CDR1 is SGHTA and CDR2 is FQGNSA. The CDR3 nucleotides are TGTGCCAGCAGCTTAGCGTTTGTTAGCGGGCGAGGAACAACCGGGGAGCTGTTTTTT. This codes for CASSLAFVSGRGTTGELFF. Using reference TRBV7-2 and TRBJ2-2 for the parts outside the CDR3, the full variable domain is GAGVSQSPSNKVTEKGKDVELRCDPISGHTALYWYRQSLGQGLEFLIYFQGNSAPDKSGLPSDRFSAERTGGSVSTLTIQRTQQEDSAVYLCASSLAFVSGRGTTGELFFGEGSRLTVL.

This sequence joins TRBV20-1 and TRBJ1-2; D unresolved. The CDR3 contains 11 residues. V was cut by 3 bases and J by 8 bases, with 10 bases left in between. The germline CDR1 and CDR2 sequences are DFQATT and SNEGSKA (reference sequence). Here the CDR3 DNA reads TGCAGTGCTAGGGATAACCTAGGCTACACCTTC. Encoded protein: CSARDNLGYTF.

This clonotype turned up a few times. The V and J genes are TRBV7-2 and TRBJ2-5; unclear D gene. This CDR3 is 12 amino acids long. V shed 3 bases and J shed 5 bases, with 7 bases lying between them. The germline V gene has CDR1 SGHTA and CDR2 FQGNSA. CDR3 sequence reads: CASSLSVETQYF. The CDR3 DNA sequence: TGTGCCAGCAGCTTGTCAGTGGAGACCCAGTACTTC.

The V and J genes are TRBV12-3 or TRBV12-4 and TRBJ2-3; weak D call: TRBD2 (7 bases). The CDR3 totals 15 residues. V lost 6 bases and J 3 bases, leaving 16 bases between the germline ends. The CDR3 is CASRPRGGVTDTQYF. Here the CDR3 DNA reads TGTGCCAGCAGACCGAGGGGGGGAGTGACAGATACGCAGTATTTT.

This clonotype was seen a handful of times. The genes are TRBV7-9 and TRBJ1-2; D is possibly TRBD1 (5 bases). Germline-derived CDR1 and CDR2 are SEHNR and FQNEAQ (reference sequence). Trimming stripped 3 bases from V and 6 bases from J, with 11 bases between. This CDR3 spans 13 amino acids. CDR3 sequence (DNA): TGTGCCAGCAGCTTTCCGGGGCTGGATGGCTACACCTTC. Translated, it gives CASSFPGLDGYTF.

The chain recombines TRBV12-5 with TRBJ1-2; D is possibly TRBD1 (6 bases). This CDR3 region has 16 residues. Looked up from germline, CDR1 is LGHNT and CDR2 is FRNRAP. The germline V and J ends were trimmed by 2 bases and 4 bases, with 17 bases remaining between them. DNA of the CDR3: TGTGCTAGTGGTTTGCTGGGTGCAGGGGTAAGCTATGGCTACACCTTC. Encoded protein: CASGLLGAGVSYGYTF. Looking up the rest from reference TRBV12-5 and TRBJ1-2 gives the full variable domain: DARVTQTPRHKVTEMGQEVTMRCQPILGHNTVFWYRQTMMQGLELLAYFRNRAPLDDSGMPKDRFSAEMPDATLATLKIQPSEPRDSAVYFCASGLLGAGVSYGYTFGSGTRLTVV.

This clonotype showed up just a few times. The chain combines TRBV6-1 with TRBJ1-5; no definite D call. Per germline, CDR1 MNHNS and CDR2 SASEGT. The CDR3 is made up of 13 amino acids. Trimming took off 4 bases at V and 4 bases at J, with 8 bases between the two ends. CDR3 DNA: TGTGCCAGCAGTGTCTCCCCGAATCAGCCCCAGCATTTT. Protein product: CASSVSPNQPQHF.

This clonotype was seen only a few times. The rearrangement uses TRBV7-2 and TRBJ1-6, with no clear D. CDR1 is SGHTA and CDR2 is FQGNSA in the germline V gene. Trimming pared 8 bases from V and 6 bases from J, leaving 8 bases between. This CDR3 region has 12 residues. The CDR3 sequence is CASSRANSPLHF. The CDR3 DNA sequence: TGTGCCAGCTCCCGGGCTAATTCACCCCTCCACTTT.

The table lists this clonotype with a few counts. The rearrangement links TRBV27 to TRBJ2-7, with 9 bases lining up with TRBD2. Trimming at V came to 5 bases and at J to 1 base, leaving 9 bases not matched to a gene. This CDR3 is built from 16 residues. Germline assignment: CDR1 MNHEY and CDR2 SMNVEV (reference sequence). Written as DNA, the CDR3 is TGTGCCAGCAGTCCCCCTTTGCGGGAGGGATCCTACGAGCAGTACTTC. Translating it yields CASSPPLREGSYEQYF.

This clonotype was detected ten times or more. The genes are TRBV21-1 and TRBJ2-1. TRBV21-1 is classified as a pseudogene. The CDR3 spans 11 residues. CDR3 sequence (DNA): TGTGCCAGCGCAGGTTTTCCTGAGCAGTTCTTC. Its translation: CASAGFPEQFF.

This clonotype was observed a few times. The chain combines TRBV6-1 with TRBJ2-7, with TRBD1 identical over 7 bases. V shed 10 bases, J shed 3 bases, and the junction held 9 bases outside the gene matches. CDR1 and CDR2 from the germline V gene are MNHNS and SASEGT. This CDR3 comprises 13 residues. The CDR3 nucleotides read TGTGCCACACGGGACAGCTCCCTCTACGAGCAGTACTTC. It is translated as CATRDSSLYEQYF.

The V gene is TRBV5-1, the J gene TRBJ2-1; 10 positions match TRBD2. This CDR3 spans 16 amino acids. Germline V lookup: CDR1 SGHRS, CDR2 YFSETQ. Trimming took 0 bases from V and 10 from J; bases not matched to a gene: 10. The CDR3 DNA is TGCGCCAGCAGCTTGGCCGGGACTAGCGACAATCCAGAGCAGTTCTTC. It yields the protein CASSLAGTSDNPEQFF.

The chain joins TRBV2 to TRBJ2-7, with D unclear. Looked up from germline, CDR1 is SNHLY and CDR2 is FYNNEI. The CDR3 totals 11 residues. V shed 1 base and J shed 7 bases, with 5 bases lying between them. The CDR3, as DNA: TGTGCCAGCAGTGAAGACAGTGAGCAGTACTTC. Translated: CASSEDSEQYF.

The CDR3 reads CAFSPFFSGRGSSYNEQFF. As DNA, the CDR3 is TGTGCCTTCAGCCCCTTTTTCAGCGGGAGGGGGAGCTCCTACAATGAGCAGTTCTTC. This chain links TRBV2 with TRBJ2-1; 10 bases agree with TRBD2. Germline lookup yields CDR1 SNHLY and CDR2 FYNNEI. The junction had 19 bases not matched to a gene; V was cut back by 11 bases and J by 0 bases. This CDR3 spans 19 amino acids.

The CDR3 region is CASSLDRGVLNEQFF. The CDR3 DNA reads as TGTGCCAGCAGTTTAGACAGGGGGGTACTCAATGAGCAGTTCTTC. V usage is TRBV2 and J usage is TRBJ2-1, with 9 bases that match TRBD1. The junction had 8 bases not matched to a gene; V was cut back by 5 bases and J by 6 bases. CDR3 size: 15 residues. CDR1 is SNHLY and CDR2 is FYNNEI in the germline V gene.

The chain combines TRBV20-1 with TRBJ2-7; possible D gene TRBD1, 6 bases. V was trimmed by 1 base and J by 5 bases, leaving 9 bases between them. The CDR3 totals 12 residues. Germline V CDR1 and CDR2: DFQATT, SNEGSKA (reference sequence). CDR3: CSARGGHNEQYF. Here the CDR3 DNA reads TGCAGTGCTAGAGGGGGGCACAACGAGCAGTACTTC.

The rearrangement links TRBV5-1 to TRBJ2-7; TRBD1 might be the D (6 bases). CDR3 size: 16 residues. Deletions cut 0 bases from V and 5 bases from J, with 18 bases between. Germline V CDR1 and CDR2: SGHRS, YFSETQ. The CDR3 bases are TGCGCCAGCAGCTTGGGGTCAAGGGGGAAGGCCGACGAGCAGTACTTC. Its translation is CASSLGSRGKADEQYF. Full variable domain (remainder filled in from reference TRBV5-1 and TRBJ2-7): KAGVTQTPRYLIKTRGQQVTLSCSPISGHRSVSWYQQTPGQGLQFLFEYFSETQRNKGNFPGRFSGRQFSNSRSEMNVSTLELGDSALYLCASSLGSRGKADEQYFGPGTRLTVT.

There are a few counts of this clonotype. V is TRBV10-3 and J is TRBJ1-1, with a possible D match to TRBD1 (5 bases). The length of the CDR3 is 15 residues. Trimming left V 0 bases short and J 5 bases short, with 13 bases between. Per germline, CDR1 ENHRY and CDR2 SYGVKD. CDR3 sequence: CAISESLGEGTEAFF. CDR3 DNA: TGTGCCATCAGTGAGTCGCTGGGGGAGGGAACTGAAGCTTTCTTT.

The V and J genes are TRBV11-2 and TRBJ2-7, with D uncertain. V lost 4 bases and J lost 3, with 13 bases in between. Looked up from germline, CDR1 is SGHAT and CDR2 is FQNNGV. The CDR3 contains 14 residues. The CDR3 DNA follows: TGTGCCAGCAGCTACCGGACGATCGACTACGAGCAGTACTTC. Residues: CASSYRTIDYEQYF.

This clonotype was seen only a few times. V and J are TRBV30 and TRBJ2-7, with TRBD1 matching 11 bases. V lost 5 bases, J lost 2 bases, and 2 bases stayed unmatched. This CDR3 contains 13 residues. Looked up from germline, CDR1 is GTSNPN and CDR2 is SVGIG (reference sequence). Here the CDR3 DNA reads TGTGCCTGGGGGACAGGGGGTCCCTACGAGCAGTACTTC. The encoded protein is CAWGTGGPYEQYF.

This clonotype showed up many times. J is TRBJ1-1 and V is TRBV20-1; 7 bases fit TRBD1. Germline V gene sequence: CDR1 DFQATT, CDR2 SNEGSKA (reference sequence). The V gene end was trimmed by 5 bases and the J gene end by 5 bases; junction bases not matched to a gene: 5. The CDR3 runs 12 residues. The CDR3 is CSARTGETEAFF. The CDR3 bases are TGCAGTGCTCGTACAGGGGAGACTGAAGCTTTCTTT.

This chain uses TRBV10-1 with TRBJ2-1; TRBD2 is a possible D gene (5 bases). The CDR3 totals 14 residues. Trimming removed 4 bases from V and 8 bases from J, with 15 bases in between. In germline, CDR1 is WNHNN, CDR2 SYGVQD (reference sequence). CDR3 nucleotide sequence: TGCGCCAGCAGTGGAGTCCCGGGAAGGGATGAGCAGTTCTTC. This codes for CASSGVPGRDEQFF.

CDR3 DNA sequence: TGCAGTGCCACCTGGGGGGGTCGTAACACTGAAGCTTTCTTT. As protein: CSATWGGRNTEAFF. The chain recombines TRBV20-1 with TRBJ1-1; D may be TRBD1 (5 bases). The germline V gene has CDR1 DFQATT and CDR2 SNEGSKA (reference sequence). The CDR3 spans 14 residues. Trimming took 6 bases from V and 2 from J, leaving 16 bases between them.

This clonotype was observed a few times. V usage is TRBV20-1 and J usage is TRBJ1-6; tentative D call: TRBD1 (5 bases). The CDR3 runs to 15 residues. The V and J ends lost 3 bases and 10 bases respectively, with 19 bases between them. Germline assignment: CDR1 DFQATT and CDR2 SNEGSKA (reference sequence). As DNA, the CDR3 is TGCAGTGCTAGTTTGGGGGGAACCGACAACTCACCCCTCCACTTT. This encodes CSASLGGTDNSPLHF.

V usage is TRBV5-1 and J usage is TRBJ2-1; 11 bases are shared with TRBD2. The trim removed 0 bases at V and 9 bases at J, leaving 11 bases unmatched. In germline, CDR1 is SGHRS, CDR2 YFSETQ. The CDR3 length is 17 residues. CDR3 amino acids: CASSLALLAGEISEQFF. The CDR3 DNA follows: TGCGCCAGCAGCTTGGCTTTACTAGCGGGAGAGATCAGTGAGCAGTTCTTC. Filled out from reference TRBV5-1 and TRBJ2-1, the complete variable domain reads KAGVTQTPRYLIKTRGQQVTLSCSPISGHRSVSWYQQTPGQGLQFLFEYFSETQRNKGNFPGRFSGRQFSNSRSEMNVSTLELGDSALYLCASSLALLAGEISEQFFGPGTRLTVL.